A selection of T cell receptor beta chains follows, all from one sample in a study of post-analysis software for immune sequencing data. Each CDR3 protein is one row after TCRdb ran MiXCR on the PCR reads. This table holds around 260,000 distinct CDR3 sequences, just over 35% found once. The sample comprised blood. The origin of the receptors is a girl under 18 with multiple sclerosis. CDR3s include the opening cysteine and the closing phenylalanine or tryptophan. A D gene is named only where the DNA matches it firmly. Size is omitted from some rows. Given values are once, few, many or a class for expanded clones.

j_call: TRBJ2-1
d_call: .
v_call: TRBV30
clone_size: few
cdr3_aa: CAWSGGTPYNEQFF
cdr3_nt: TGTGCCTGGAGTGGAGGGACACCTTACAATGAGCAGTTCTTC

j_call: TRBJ2-7
d_call: .
v_call: TRBV6-5
clone_size: .
cdr3_aa: CASSSGAGYEQYF
cdr3_nt: TGTGCCAGCAGTTCCGGAGCGGGTTACGAGCAGTACTTC

j_call: TRBJ1-2
d_call: .
v_call: TRBV2
clone_size: .
cdr3_aa: CASSGRPRYGYTF
cdr3_nt: TGTGCCAGCAGCGGTCGACCCAGGTATGGCTACACCTTC

j_call: TRBJ1-4
d_call: .
v_call: TRBV20-1
clone_size: once
cdr3_aa: CSAALGGPNEKLFF
cdr3_nt: TGCAGTGCTGCCTTGGGAGGGCCTAATGAAAAACTGTTTTTT

j_call: TRBJ2-4
d_call: TRBD1
v_call: TRBV5-1
clone_size: many
cdr3_aa: CASSLDGTVKNIQYF
cdr3_nt: TGCGCCAGCAGCTTGGATGGGACAGTCAAAAACATTCAGTACTTC

j_call: TRBJ2-3
d_call: TRBD2
v_call: TRBV6-5
clone_size: .
cdr3_aa: CASSPGLAGLPDTQYF
cdr3_nt: TGTGCCAGCAGCCCTGGACTAGCGGGATTGCCAGATACGCAGTATTTT

j_call: TRBJ2-5
d_call: .
v_call: TRBV6-1
clone_size: many
cdr3_aa: CASRAGQQETQYF
cdr3_nt: TGTGCCAGCAGAGCGGGACAGCAAGAGACCCAGTACTTC

j_call: TRBJ2-7
d_call: TRBD2
v_call: TRBV3-1
clone_size: .
cdr3_aa: CASSQARPAGGGEQYF
cdr3_nt: TGTGCCAGCAGCCAAGCCAGACCAGCGGGAGGAGGCGAGCAGTACTTC

j_call: TRBJ2-5
d_call: TRBD2
v_call: TRBV29-1
clone_size: few
cdr3_aa: CSVAGGRGTQETQYF
cdr3_nt: TGCAGCGTTGCAGGTGGGAGGGGAACACAAGAGACCCAGTACTTC

j_call: TRBJ2-5
d_call: TRBD1
v_call: TRBV24-1
clone_size: few
cdr3_aa: CATSEGQGDNEQYF
cdr3_nt: TGTGCCACCAGTGAGGGACAGGGGGACAATGAGCAGTACTTC

j_call: TRBJ2-3
d_call: TRBD1
v_call: TRBV12-3/TRBV12-4
clone_size: .
cdr3_aa: CASSHQRRTGGWGTDTQYF
cdr3_nt: TGTGCCAGCAGCCACCAAAGGCGGACAGGCGGATGGGGAACAGATACGCAGTATTTT

j_call: TRBJ1-6
d_call: .
v_call: TRBV4-1
clone_size: many
cdr3_aa: CASSQATGIHSPLHF
cdr3_nt: TGCGCCAGCAGCCAAGCGACGGGGATCCATTCACCCCTCCACTTT

j_call: TRBJ2-1
d_call: .
v_call: TRBV20-1
clone_size: many
cdr3_aa: CSASRGNNEQFF
cdr3_nt: TGCAGTGCTAGCCGAGGGAATAATGAGCAGTTCTTC

j_call: TRBJ2-4
d_call: TRBD1
v_call: TRBV6-5
clone_size: few
cdr3_aa: CASRLDRGSEFF
cdr3_nt: TGTGCCAGCAGACTCGACAGGGGTTCGGAATTCTTC

j_call: TRBJ2-7
d_call: .
v_call: TRBV6-1
clone_size: .
cdr3_aa: CASRGWDASYEQYF
cdr3_nt: TGTGCCAGCAGGGGATGGGACGCCTCCTACGAGCAGTACTTC

j_call: TRBJ2-2
d_call: .
v_call: TRBV20-1
clone_size: .
cdr3_aa: CSARKGRADTGELFF
cdr3_nt: TGCAGTGCTAGAAAAGGGCGGGCGGATACCGGGGAGCTGTTTTTT

j_call: TRBJ2-5
d_call: .
v_call: TRBV20-1
clone_size: few
cdr3_aa: CSARDWGARETQYF
cdr3_nt: TGCAGTGCTAGAGATTGGGGGGCGCGGGAGACCCAGTACTTC

j_call: TRBJ2-2
d_call: .
v_call: TRBV9
clone_size: .
cdr3_aa: CASGVAGNTGELFF
cdr3_nt: TGTGCCAGCGGCGTGGCGGGGAACACCGGGGAGCTGTTTTTT

j_call: TRBJ1-4
d_call: TRBD1
v_call: TRBV9
clone_size: .
cdr3_aa: CASSVKRQGNEKLFF
cdr3_nt: TGTGCCAGCAGCGTAAAAAGACAGGGTAATGAAAAACTGTTTTTT

j_call: TRBJ1-6
d_call: .
v_call: TRBV20-1
clone_size: few
cdr3_aa: CSARDRGSSYNSPLHF
cdr3_nt: TGCAGTGCTAGGGACCGGGGTAGTTCCTATAATTCACCCCTCCACTTT

j_call: TRBJ2-3
d_call: .
v_call: TRBV12-3/TRBV12-4
clone_size: .
cdr3_aa: CASSFRTNIQYF
cdr3_nt: TGTGCCAGCAGTTTTAGAACTAACATCCAGTATTTT

j_call: TRBJ2-5
d_call: .
v_call: TRBV27
clone_size: many
cdr3_aa: CASSLSPRAETQYF
cdr3_nt: TGTGCCAGCAGTTTATCGCCCAGGGCGGAGACCCAGTACTTC

j_call: TRBJ2-1
d_call: TRBD2
v_call: TRBV7-3
clone_size: many
cdr3_aa: CASSASGASYNEQFF
cdr3_nt: TGTGCCAGCAGCGCCAGCGGGGCGTCCTACAATGAGCAGTTCTTC

j_call: TRBJ2-3
d_call: TRBD1
v_call: TRBV15
clone_size: many
cdr3_aa: CATSRVGTGALGTQYF
cdr3_nt: TGTGCCACCAGCAGAGTGGGAACAGGGGCGCTGGGTACGCAGTATTTT

j_call: TRBJ2-5
d_call: TRBD2
v_call: TRBV2
clone_size: .
cdr3_aa: CASSKREGGETQYF
cdr3_nt: TGTGCCAGCAGTAAGAGGGAGGGCGGGGAGACCCAGTACTTC

j_call: TRBJ1-2
d_call: .
v_call: TRBV30
clone_size: many
cdr3_aa: CAWNELQGRHGYTF
cdr3_nt: TGTGCCTGGAATGAGTTACAGGGACGGCATGGCTACACCTTC

j_call: TRBJ2-5
d_call: .
v_call: TRBV5-1
clone_size: many
cdr3_aa: CASSFSTAQETQYF
cdr3_nt: TGCGCCAGCAGCTTTTCGACAGCCCAAGAGACCCAGTACTTC

j_call: TRBJ2-5
d_call: .
v_call: TRBV7-3
clone_size: many
cdr3_aa: CASSFDRDGVTQYF
cdr3_nt: TGTGCCAGCAGCTTTGATCGGGACGGGGTGACCCAGTACTTC

j_call: TRBJ2-1
d_call: .
v_call: TRBV20-1
clone_size: once
cdr3_aa: CSASLDGSSYNEQFF
cdr3_nt: TGCAGTGCCAGCTTGGACGGGAGCTCCTACAATGAGCAGTTCTTC

j_call: TRBJ2-1
d_call: .
v_call: TRBV29-1
clone_size: .
cdr3_aa: CSAVGMEVNEQFF
cdr3_nt: TGCAGCGCTGTCGGTATGGAGGTTAATGAGCAGTTCTTC

j_call: TRBJ1-4
d_call: .
v_call: TRBV18
clone_size: few
cdr3_aa: CASSPADSQTNEKLFF
cdr3_nt: TGTGCCAGCTCACCTGCAGACAGTCAAACTAATGAAAAACTGTTTTTT

j_call: TRBJ1-1
d_call: TRBD1
v_call: TRBV4-1
clone_size: many
cdr3_aa: CASSRGDRAMNTEAFF
cdr3_nt: TGCGCCAGCAGCCGGGGCGACAGGGCCATGAACACTGAAGCTTTCTTT

j_call: TRBJ2-7
d_call: .
v_call: TRBV4-1
clone_size: .
cdr3_aa: CASSQGPRPGEQYF
cdr3_nt: TGCGCCAGCAGCCAAGGGCCCAGGCCGGGCGAGCAGTACTTC

j_call: TRBJ1-2
d_call: .
v_call: TRBV2
clone_size: .
cdr3_aa: CASSGGDDYGYTF
cdr3_nt: TGTGCCAGCAGTGGGGGAGACGACTATGGCTACACCTTC

j_call: TRBJ2-3
d_call: .
v_call: TRBV4-2
clone_size: many
cdr3_aa: CASSQEIGWESTDTQYF
cdr3_nt: TGTGCCAGCAGCCAAGAAATCGGGTGGGAATCCACAGATACGCAGTATTTT

j_call: TRBJ1-1
d_call: TRBD1
v_call: TRBV6-2/TRBV6-3
clone_size: .
cdr3_aa: CASRQGGSVNIEAFF
cdr3_nt: TGTGCCAGCCGGCAGGGGGGCAGCGTGAACATTGAAGCTTTCTTT

j_call: TRBJ2-2
d_call: .
v_call: TRBV11-2
clone_size: many
cdr3_aa: CASSRAGSGTAGELFF
cdr3_nt: TGTGCCAGCAGCCGCGCTGGTAGCGGGACAGCCGGGGAGCTGTTTTTT

j_call: TRBJ2-7
d_call: TRBD2
v_call: TRBV13
clone_size: .
cdr3_aa: CASSLRREGSSYEQYF
cdr3_nt: TGTGCCAGCAGCTTGCGGCGGGAGGGAAGCTCCTACGAGCAGTACTTC

j_call: TRBJ1-2
d_call: TRBD1
v_call: TRBV5-1
clone_size: .
cdr3_aa: CAGSPGTGPTYGYTF
cdr3_nt: TGCGCCGGCAGCCCCGGGACAGGGCCTACCTATGGCTACACCTTC

j_call: TRBJ2-3
d_call: .
v_call: TRBV5-1
clone_size: .
cdr3_aa: CASSLESGHKGDTQYF
cdr3_nt: TGCGCCAGCAGCTTGGAGAGTGGTCACAAGGGGGATACGCAGTATTTT

j_call: TRBJ2-2
d_call: .
v_call: TRBV5-1
clone_size: .
cdr3_aa: CASSLGPRRDTGELFF
cdr3_nt: TGCGCCAGCAGCTTGGGTCCCCGACGGGACACCGGGGAGCTGTTTTTT

j_call: TRBJ2-7
d_call: TRBD1
v_call: TRBV12-3/TRBV12-4
clone_size: .
cdr3_aa: CASHAGTGSDEQYF
cdr3_nt: TGTGCCAGTCATGCCGGGACAGGGTCCGACGAGCAGTACTTC